The rows below give T cell receptor beta chains drawn from one sample of a study of graft-versus-host responses after intestinal transplantation. The antigens these receptors bind are not known. Assay used: immunoSEQ multiplex PCR; TCRdb lists only in-frame clones, some missing. This sample has around 110,000 clones, with 90% found just once. The sample here was unstimulated CD4+ T cells sorted from spleen or lymph node cells, taken before intestinal transplant. These receptors all stem from a human donor who received an intestinal transplant. Both conserved end residues are part of each CDR3. D genes are given only for firm matches. Only part of the rows carry a size: once, few, many, or a class if the clone is expanded.

>TRBV7-2|TRBJ1-4|.|.
TGTGCCAGCAGCCGAACGGCAGGGACTAATGAAAAACTGTTTTTT
CASSRTAGTNEKLFF
>TRBV29-1|TRBJ1-1|.|.
TGCAGCGTTGAACTTTCTTGGAACACTGAAGCTTTCTTT
CSVELSWNTEAFF
>TRBV5-1|TRBJ2-7|.|.
TGCGCCAGCAGCTTGGTTGGCGGCTCCTACGAGCAGTACTTC
CASSLVGGSYEQYF
>TRBV14|TRBJ1-4|.|.
TGTGCCAGCAGCCAACTGAGTGCAACTAATGAAAAACTGTTTTTT
CASSQLSATNEKLFF
>TRBV19|TRBJ2-2|.|.
TGTGCCAGTAGCTACGCGGGTCCCTTCGGGGAGCTGTTTTTT
CASSYAGPFGELFF
>TRBV9|TRBJ2-7|.|.
TGTGCCAGCAGCCAGGAGGCTGGCCGCTCCTACGAGCAGTACTTC
CASSQEAGRSYEQYF
>TRBV19|TRBJ1-1|.|.
TGTGCCAGTAGTCCCGTCACTGGAGGGAACACTGAAGCTTTCTTT
CASSPVTGGNTEAFF
>TRBV21-1|TRBJ1-3|.|.
TGTGCCAGCAGCAAAGAGGCGGACAAACTCTCTGGAAACACCATATATTTT
CASSKEADKLSGNTIYF
>TRBV6-6|TRBJ2-1|.|.
TGTGCCAGCAGTTACTCAGGAGGCTCCTACAATGAGCAGTTCTTC
CASSYSGGSYNEQFF
>TRBV5-4|TRBJ2-1|TRBD1|.
TGTGCCAGCAGCTTGGGGGGGACAGGGGTGTACAATGAGCAGTTCTTC
CASSLGGTGVYNEQFF
>TRBV10-3|TRBJ1-1|.|.
TGTGCCATCCGCCGGGACACATTGAACACTGAAGCTTTCTTT
CAIRRDTLNTEAFF
>TRBV28|TRBJ2-3|.|.
TGTGCCAGCAGTTTCCAGGGGTCAAAGACAGATACGCAGTATTTT
CASSFQGSKTDTQYF
>TRBV21-1|TRBJ2-1|.|.
TGTGCCAGCAGCAAGAAAGCGGGACTTCACTACAATGAGCAGTTCTTC
CASSKKAGLHYNEQFF
>TRBV5-1|TRBJ2-5|TRBD2|.
TGCGCCAGCAGGTCCGGGACTAGGGTAGAGACCCAGTACTTC
CASRSGTRVETQYF
>TRBV18|TRBJ2-7|.|.
TGTGCCAGCTCACCACCAATGAGCTACGAGCAGTACTTC
CASSPPMSYEQYF
>TRBV6-4|TRBJ2-2|.|.
TGTGCCAGCAGTGACTCCGGGACTCCCAACACCGGGGAGCTGTTTTTT
CASSDSGTPNTGELFF
>TRBV7-9|TRBJ2-6|.|.
TGTGCCAGCAGCTACCCCGAGGAGTCTGGGGCCAACGTCCTGACTTTC
CASSYPEESGANVLTF
>TRBV28|TRBJ2-5|TRBD2|.
TGTGCCACGGGGGGGGCGAGGCTCAGGGGCCAAGAGACCCAGTACTTC
CATGGARLRGQETQYF
>TRBV5-1|TRBJ2-3|TRBD2|.
TGCGCCAGCAGCTTGGAGCGGGGGGGCCCAGATACGCAGTATTTT
CASSLERGGPDTQYF
>TRBV18|TRBJ2-1|.|.
TGTGCCAGCTCACCACCTATCGGGAGAGGGCCCTACAATGAGCAGTTCTTC
CASSPPIGRGPYNEQFF
>TRBV18|TRBJ2-7|.|.
TGTGCCAGCTCCCCAACGACCTCACGACAAGAGCAGTACTTC
CASSPTTSRQEQYF
>TRBV27|TRBJ1-6|.|.
TGTGCCAGCAGCCCCGGAGGCACCTGGGGATCACCCCTCCACTTT
CASSPGGTWGSPLHF
>TRBV5-4|TRBJ2-7|TRBD1|.
TGTGCCAGCAGCCCGGGACAGGGGAGAGGATACGAGCAGTACTTC
CASSPGQGRGYEQYF
>TRBV7-9|TRBJ2-2|TRBD1|.
TGTGCCAGCAGCTACAGACAGGGGCGAAACACCGGGGAGCTGTTTTTT
CASSYRQGRNTGELFF
>TRBV18|TRBJ2-2|TRBD2|.
TGTGCCAGCTCACCACAGACTAGCGGGGCCGGGGAGCTGTTTTTT
CASSPQTSGAGELFF
>TRBV11-3|TRBJ2-6|TRBD1|.
TGTGCCAGCGGAGAGGGACAGGGGGCATCTGGGGCCAACGTCCTGACTTTC
CASGEGQGASGANVLTF
>TRBV18|TRBJ1-2|.|.
TGTGCCAGCTCACCGCGAGCCGCACCCTATGGCTACACCTTC
CASSPRAAPYGYTF
>TRBV21-1|TRBJ1-1|.|.
TGTGGCCTAAGCAATCGGCAGGGGGCAAGTGACACTGAAGCTTTCTTT
CGLSNRQGASDTEAFF
>TRBV7-9|TRBJ1-3|.|few
TGTGCCAGCCTTCGCTCTGGAAACACCATATATTTT
CASLRSGNTIYF
>TRBV5-5|TRBJ1-3|.|.
TGTGCCAGCAGCTTGTTTGCTGGGAGTGGAAACACCATATATTTT
CASSLFAGSGNTIYF
>TRBV19|TRBJ1-5|.|.
TGTGCCAGTAGTATTCGCAGTCATAGCAATCAGCCCCAGCATTTT
CASSIRSHSNQPQHF
>TRBV10-3|TRBJ1-1|TRBD1|.
TGTGCCATCAGCCGGGACAGGGGAACTGAAGCTTTCTTT
CAISRDRGTEAFF
>TRBV5-1|TRBJ1-1|.|.
TGCGCCAGCAGCCTCGGATCAGGGAACACTGAAGCTTTCTTT
CASSLGSGNTEAFF
>TRBV5-1|TRBJ2-3|TRBD2|.
TGCGCCAGCAGTTCAAGCGGGAGCAACCTCGGCACAGATACGCAGTATTTT
CASSSSGSNLGTDTQYF
>TRBV27|TRBJ2-1|TRBD2|.
TGTGCCAGCAGTCTCTCCTCCACTAGCGGGTACCCCCATGAGCAGTTCTTC
CASSLSSTSGYPHEQFF
>TRBV5-1|TRBJ2-2|TRBD2|.
TGCGCCAGCAGCTTGAGCGGGAGGTCCGGGGAGCTGTTTTTT
CASSLSGRSGELFF